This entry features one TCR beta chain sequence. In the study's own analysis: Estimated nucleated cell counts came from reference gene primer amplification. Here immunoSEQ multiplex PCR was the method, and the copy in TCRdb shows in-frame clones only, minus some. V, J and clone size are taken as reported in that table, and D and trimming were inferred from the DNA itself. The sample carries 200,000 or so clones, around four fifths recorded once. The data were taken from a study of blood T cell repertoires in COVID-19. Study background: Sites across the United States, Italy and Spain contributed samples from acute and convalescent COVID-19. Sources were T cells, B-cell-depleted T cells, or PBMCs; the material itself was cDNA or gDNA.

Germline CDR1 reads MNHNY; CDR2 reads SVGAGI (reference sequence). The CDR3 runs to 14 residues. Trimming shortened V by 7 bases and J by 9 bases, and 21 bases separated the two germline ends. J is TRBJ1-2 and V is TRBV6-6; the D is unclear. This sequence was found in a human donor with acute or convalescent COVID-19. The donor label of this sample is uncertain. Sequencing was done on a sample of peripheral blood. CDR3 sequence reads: CASNVTPSVARYTF. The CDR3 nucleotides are TGTGCCAGCAACGTTACTCCCTCGGTCGCCCGCTACACCTTC.